The T cell receptor beta chain under discussion was sequenced for a study of CXCR3-negative and CXCR3-positive naive CD8 T cells (dated by TCRdb to about 2019). In the study overall: In total, approximately 130 million TRB reads were obtained, corresponding to roughly 1.5 +/- 0.3 million reads per library. Data from 11 donors, pooled across two independent experiments, went into the diversity and physicochemical repertoire analyses. TRBV-TRBJ cluster analysis included naive subsets from roughly 5 donors and memory cells from 3 donors. Study-wide findings and limitations: Because CXCR3 expression was partially decreased after cryopreservation, freshly isolated PBMCs were used for most assays. Within the same donor, TRBV-TRBJ usage looked similar between naive CXCR3-negative and CXCR3-positive cells, but memory cells had distinct patterns. Repertoire diversity was comparably high in both naive subsets but much lower in memory CD8+ T cells. Because surface CD5, which is linked to self-reactivity in mice, was comparable between the naive subsets, TCR interaction strength was also inferred from the physicochemical properties of TRB CDR3s. Compared with CXCR3-negative naive cells, CXCR3-positive naive cells had TRB CDR3s with higher hydrophobicity (lower Kidera factor 4), lower energy, and higher strength and volume indices.

The sequencing machine was a NextSeq 550. The Human TCR Profiling Kit (MiLaboratory) was used to prepare UMI-labeled 5' RACE TRB cDNA libraries. The full amount of extracted RNA was used for cDNA synthesis, and the full amount of resulting cDNA was used for PCR amplification. Libraries were prepared in parallel using an identical number of PCR cycles. The original pipeline was this. With a minimum of two reads required per UMI, MIGEC and MiXCR pulled out about 52,000 +/- 9,100 unique UMI-labeled TRB cDNA molecules from each library. An average of roughly 40,000 +/- 10,000 functional in-frame TRB CDR3 nucleotide clonotypes without stop codons was found per library. After each sample was downsampled to 5000 UMI-labeled TRB molecules, VDJtools was used to calculate diversity metrics such as normalized Shannon-Wiener and Chao1. For the central five CDR3 residues, VDJtools calculated physicochemical properties weighted by clonotype size, namely interaction energy, strength, volume and Kidera factor 4. Following TCRdb reprocessing, every CDR3 protein sequence forms one entry, and DNA is not provided. The V and J calls reflect TCRdb's pipeline rather than the authors' work. This sample's table lists approximately 8,800 distinct CDR3 sequences. The biggest ten clones account for 2% to 2.5% of the sample.

For every CD8+ T cell subset, over 250,000 cells were flow-sorted straight into RLT lysis buffer, and each subset was sorted in triplicate. To keep memory contaminants out, a stringent definition of naive CD8+ T cells was applied: CD45RO-CCR7+CD27+CD95-. Peripheral blood mononuclear cells were isolated from buffy coats by standard density gradient centrifugation. A FACSAria III was used to flow-sort naive CD8+ T cells into CXCR3-negative and CXCR3-positive populations. Total RNA was extracted from sorted cells with an RNeasy Mini Kit. Its count unrecorded, this clonotype is medium-sized (0.01 to 0.1%) by frequency. Which antigen it targets is not known. From the cysteine up to the phenylalanine, the CDR3 has a length of 18 residues. No DNA sequence is on record. As encoded in the germline V gene, CDR1 is SGHDN while CDR2 is FVKESK.

The sequence was collected from a human donor in good health. Some clones in this sample may be carry-over from other donors' samples. What was sequenced was naive CXCR3+ CD8+ T cells from blood. This sample's cell subset or site label indicates: CD45RO-CCR7+CD27+CD95- naive CD8+ T cells expressing CXCR3 (TNR3+). The chain is encoded by TRBV14 joined to TRBJ2-1; TCRdb's D call of TRBD1 is untestable without DNA. The CDR3 in this case is CASSQELVGGNSYNEQFF. Full variable domain (CDR3 extended with the reference TRBV14 and TRBJ2-1 proteins): EAGVTQFPSHSVIEKGQTVTLRCDPISGHDNLYWYRRVMGKEIKFLLHFVKESKQDESGMPNNRFLAERTGGTYSTLKVQPAELEDSGVYFCASSQELVGGNSYNEQFFGPGTRLTVL.